The 21 T cell receptor beta chains in this list originate from one sample, sequenced in a study of a mutant IDH1 vaccine in newly diagnosed glioma. Time point specified: baseline, week 1 (first vaccination visit). Treatment defined: pre-vaccination baseline after standard-of-care therapy. Sequencing was performed with immunoSEQ multiplex PCR; in TCRdb, only in-frame clones are kept and a portion is missing. The sample has over 80,000 clones, 80% to 90% seen once. The specimen was PBMCs, collected from a glioma patient treated with radiotherapy, temozolomide or both. All receptors derive from a woman in her 50s with glioma.

The genes are TRBV7-3 and TRBJ1-6; 7 bases fit TRBD1. V shed 2 bases, J shed 6 bases, and the junction held 1 base outside the gene matches. Looked up from germline, CDR1 is SGHTA and CDR2 is FQGTGA. This CDR3 spans 14 amino acids. The CDR3 nucleotides are TGTGCCAGCAGCTTATCAGGGGGTAATTCACCCCTCCACTTT. The encoded protein is CASSLSGGNSPLHF.

This clone showed up just a few times. The V gene is TRBV9, the J gene TRBJ1-1; D unresolved. Germline V gene data show CDR1 as SGDLS and CDR2 as YYNGEE. The V end lost 4 bases, the J end lost 4 bases, and 14 bases lay between the germline ends. The CDR3 runs 14 residues. The CDR3 bases are TGTGCCAGCAGCTCCCTTCCAGGTGGCACTGAAGCTTTCTTT. It yields the protein CASSSLPGGTEAFF.

The chain uses TRBV7-8 and TRBJ1-5, with a weak D call TRBD1 (5 bases). CDR1 SGHVS and CDR2 FQNEAQ come from the germline V gene. There are 16 residues in the CDR3. Deletions cut 0 bases from V and 5 bases from J, with 14 bases between. The CDR3 loop reads CASSLAPRQSHQPQHF. In nucleotides, the CDR3 is TGTGCCAGCAGCTTAGCACCCCGACAGAGTCATCAGCCCCAGCATTTT.

The V and J genes are TRBV28 and TRBJ1-2, with 7 bases identical to TRBD1. This CDR3 has 14 amino acids. V lost 5 bases, J lost 0 bases, and 3 bases stayed unmatched. The germline gives CDR1 MDHEN, CDR2 SYDVKM. The CDR3 bases are TGTGCCAGCAGTGTGGGACAGTCTAACTATGGCTACACCTTC. It specifies CASSVGQSNYGYTF.

The chain employs TRBV19 and TRBJ2-3, with 9 bases lining up with TRBD1. Germline CDR1 and CDR2: LNHDA and SQIVND (reference sequence). The CDR3 spans 16 residues. V shed 7 bases and J 2 bases; nucleotides not matched to a gene: 10. CDR3: CASTRRGTGSTDTQYF. CDR3 sequence (DNA): TGTGCCAGTACACGGCGGGGGACAGGGTCCACAGATACGCAGTATTTT.

Here the CDR3 reads CASTQGLLGAEAFF. As DNA, the CDR3 is TGCGCCAGCACCCAGGGACTCCTAGGCGCTGAAGCTTTCTTT. The rearrangement joins TRBV5-1 to TRBJ1-1; tentatively, D is TRBD1 (5 bases). CDR1 is SGHRS, CDR2 YFSETQ, per germline. The CDR3 length is 14 residues. Trimming stripped 6 bases from V and 6 bases from J, with 18 bases between.

The chain carries TRBV5-6 and TRBJ2-1; 9 nucleotides line up with TRBD2. Germline loops: CDR1 SGHDT, CDR2 YYEEEE. Trimming took 0 bases from V and 5 from J; bases not matched to a gene: 9. The length of the CDR3 is 17 residues. CDR3 in DNA: TGTGCCAGCAGCTTGGCCTTAGCGGGAGAGCAAGACAATGAGCAGTTCTTC. Its protein product is CASSLALAGEQDNEQFF.

A single count supports this clone. This sample also contains other DNA sequences that code for the same CDR3. The J gene is TRBJ2-3, the V gene TRBV28; 7 nucleotides line up with TRBD2. The germline V gene has CDR1 MDHEN and CDR2 SYDVKM. J was trimmed by 3 bases and V by 3 bases; bases with no gene match: 6. The CDR3 sequence is 15 residues long. DNA for the CDR3: TGTGCCAGCAGTTTCTTTCGGGGGGTAACAGATACGCAGTATTTT. It is translated as CASSFFRGVTDTQYF.

The V call is TRBV27, the J call TRBJ2-7; 7 bases map to TRBD2. The CDR3 is 15 amino acids. Germline loops: CDR1 MNHEY, CDR2 SMNVEV (reference sequence). J gave up 2 bases and V 6 bases, and 10 bases lay outside the gene matches. The CDR3, as DNA: TGTGCCAGCAGCCCGCCCGCAGGGAGGGCCTACGAGCAGTACTTC. Amino acid sequence: CASSPPAGRAYEQYF.

V and J are TRBV9 and TRBJ2-1; 7 bases map to TRBD1. The germline V gene encodes CDR1 SGDLS and CDR2 YYNGEE. The trim removed 3 bases at V and 15 bases at J, leaving 12 bases unmatched. CDR3 length: 13 residues. Here the CDR3 DNA reads TGTGCCAGCAGCGGCCCACTTGCGGCAGGGGGGTTCTTC. Its protein product is CASSGPLAAGGFF.

This clone appeared once. J is TRBJ2-1 and V is TRBV27, with D possibly matching TRBD2 (5 bases). Germline V gene data show CDR1 as MNHEY and CDR2 as SMNVEV (reference sequence). This CDR3 is built from 15 residues. V was pared by 2 bases and J by 7 bases, with 15 bases between. This CDR3 is CASSLGSSEVNEQFF. The CDR3 DNA reads as TGTGCCAGCAGTTTAGGGAGCTCGGAGGTAAATGAGCAGTTCTTC.

This chain links TRBV6-6 with TRBJ1-2; TRBD1 matches 7 bases. Germline V gene sequence: CDR1 MNHNY, CDR2 SVGAGI (reference sequence). The CDR3 is 15 residues long. The ends lost 0 bases at V and 5 bases at J; junction bases unmatched: 6. This CDR3 reads CASSYSIQGGYGYTF. The DNA for the CDR3 is TGTGCCAGCAGTTACTCGATCCAGGGGGGTTATGGCTACACCTTC.

This clone was seen just once. The V call is TRBV27, the J call TRBJ2-7, with 16 bases fitting TRBD2. Germline trimming cut 6 bases from V and 6 bases from J; bases unmatched to any gene: 5. The CDR3 is 15 residues long. Germline V lookup: CDR1 MNHEY, CDR2 SMNVEV (reference sequence). The CDR3 DNA is TGTGCCAGCAGGTCGGGGACTAGCGGGAGGGGCGAGCAGTACTTC. It codes for CASRSGTSGRGEQYF.

Only a few counts were recorded for this clone. The chain carries TRBV15 and TRBJ2-3; D may correspond to TRBD1 or TRBD2 (5 bases each). Trimming pared 8 bases from V and 2 bases from J, leaving 14 bases between. Germline V gene lookup returns CDR1 LNHNV and CDR2 YYDKDF (reference sequence). The CDR3 loop spans 14 amino acids. CDR3 nucleotide sequence: TGTGCCACCGCTCCGGGGCCCCACACAGATACGCAGTATTTT. Amino acids: CATAPGPHTDTQYF. Full variable domain (outside the CDR3, taken from reference TRBV15 and TRBJ2-3): DAMVIQNPRYQVTQFGKPVTLSCSQTLNHNVMYWYQQKSSQAPKLLFHYYDKDFNNEADTPDNFQSRRPNTSFCFLDIRSPGLGDTAMYLCATAPGPHTDTQYFGPGTRLTVL.

The chain recombines TRBV14 with TRBJ2-1, with D tentatively TRBD1 (5 bases). Trimming cost V 7 bases and J 9 bases, with 13 bases left between them. The CDR3 extends over 12 amino acids. Germline CDR1 is SGHDN and CDR2 is FVKESK. The CDR3 spells CASNQWGTEQFF. The CDR3 bases are TGTGCCAGCAACCAGTGGGGCACTGAGCAGTTCTTC.

The chain links TRBV9 to TRBJ2-7; possibly TRBD1 for D (6 bases). CDR3 length: 15 residues. Germline CDR1 reads SGDLS; CDR2 reads YYNGEE. V was trimmed by 4 bases and J by 0 bases, leaving 14 bases between them. This CDR3 is CASSPRTDPSYEQYF. DNA for the CDR3: TGTGCCAGCAGCCCCCGGACAGATCCCTCCTACGAGCAGTACTTC.

CDR3 residues: CASSQWRGGPGELFF. The CDR3 nucleotides are TGCGCCAGCAGCCAGTGGCGGGGGGGACCCGGGGAGCTGTTTTTT. This chain connects TRBV4-1 to TRBJ2-2; TRBD2 matches 9 bases. The germline V gene has CDR1 MGHRA and CDR2 YSYEKL. Trimming took 3 bases from V and 6 from J; bases not matched to a gene: 5. This CDR3 contains 15 residues.

The V gene is TRBV6-1, the J gene TRBJ2-3, with TRBD1 matching 9 bases. This CDR3 has 18 residues. CDR1 is MNHNS and CDR2 is SASEGT in the germline V gene. The junction had 11 bases not matched to a gene; V was cut back by 2 bases and J by 2 bases. In nucleotides, the CDR3 is TGTGCCAGCAGTGAAACAGGGGGCAGGAGGTCCCCCACAGATACGCAGTATTTT. Translation gives CASSETGGRRSPTDTQYF.

J is TRBJ2-1 and V is TRBV10-3; TRBD2 might be the D (6 bases). The V end was cut by 0 bases, the J end by 12 bases, with 15 bases between. The CDR3 is made up of 14 amino acids. CDR1 ENHRY and CDR2 SYGVKD come from the germline V gene. The CDR3 region has the DNA TGTGCCATCAGTGAGTCGTGGGGGGATAGGGGGCAGTTCTTC. As protein: CAISESWGDRGQFF.

The chain recombines TRBV30 with TRBJ2-7; 7 positions agree with TRBD1. V lost 7 bases to trimming and J lost 2 bases; unmatched junction nucleotides: 2. The CDR3 consists of 11 residues. Per the germline V gene, CDR1 is GTSNPN and CDR2 is SVGIG (reference sequence). CDR3 loop: CAYQGAYEQYF. The CDR3 nucleotides read TGTGCCTACCAGGGGGCCTACGAGCAGTACTTC.

This clone came up a few times. The chain has TRBV25-1 and TRBJ1-2, with no clear D. The germline CDR1 and CDR2 sequences are MGHDK and SYGVNS. This CDR3 is 13 amino acids long. V lost 10 bases and J lost 4, with 16 bases in between. The CDR3 DNA reads TGTGCCACCCTACCGGGTAGAGGCTATGGCTACACCTTC. This codes for CATLPGRGYGYTF.